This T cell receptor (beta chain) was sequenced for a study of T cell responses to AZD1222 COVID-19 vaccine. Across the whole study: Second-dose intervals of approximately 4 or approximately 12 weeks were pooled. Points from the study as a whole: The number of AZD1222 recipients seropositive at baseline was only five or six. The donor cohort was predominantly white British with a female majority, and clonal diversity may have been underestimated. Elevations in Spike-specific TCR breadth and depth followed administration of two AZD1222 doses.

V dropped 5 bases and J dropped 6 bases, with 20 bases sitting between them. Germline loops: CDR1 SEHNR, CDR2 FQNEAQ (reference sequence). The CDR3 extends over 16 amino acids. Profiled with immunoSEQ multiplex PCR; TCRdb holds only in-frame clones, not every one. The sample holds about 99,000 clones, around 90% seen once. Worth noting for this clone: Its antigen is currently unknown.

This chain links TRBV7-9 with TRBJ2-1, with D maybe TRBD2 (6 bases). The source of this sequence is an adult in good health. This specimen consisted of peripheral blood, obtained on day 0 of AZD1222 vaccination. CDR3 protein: CASSGQREMVSNEQFF. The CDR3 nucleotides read TGTGCCAGCAGCGGGCAACGGGAGATGGTTAGCAATGAGCAGTTCTTC.